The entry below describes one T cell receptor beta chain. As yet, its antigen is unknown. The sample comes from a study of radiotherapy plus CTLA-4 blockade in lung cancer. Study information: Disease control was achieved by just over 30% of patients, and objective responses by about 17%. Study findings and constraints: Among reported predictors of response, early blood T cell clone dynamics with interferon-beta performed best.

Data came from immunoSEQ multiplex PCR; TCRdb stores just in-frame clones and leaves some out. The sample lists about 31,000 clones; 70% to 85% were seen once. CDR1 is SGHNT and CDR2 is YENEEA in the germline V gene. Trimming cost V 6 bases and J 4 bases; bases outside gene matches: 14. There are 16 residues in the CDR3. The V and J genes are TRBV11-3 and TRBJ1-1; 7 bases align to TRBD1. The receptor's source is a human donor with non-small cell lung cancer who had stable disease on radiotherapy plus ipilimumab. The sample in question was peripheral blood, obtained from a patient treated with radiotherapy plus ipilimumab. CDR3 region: CASSSRSQTGATEAFF. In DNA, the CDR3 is TGTGCCAGCAGTTCACGGAGCCAAACAGGGGCCACTGAAGCTTTCTTT.